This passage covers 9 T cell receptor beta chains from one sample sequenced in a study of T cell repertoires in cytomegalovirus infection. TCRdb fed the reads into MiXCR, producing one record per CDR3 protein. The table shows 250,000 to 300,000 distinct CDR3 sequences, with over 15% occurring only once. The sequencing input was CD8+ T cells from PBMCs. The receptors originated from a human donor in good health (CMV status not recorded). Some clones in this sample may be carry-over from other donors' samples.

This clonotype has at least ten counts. The CDR3 DNA reads TGCGCCAGCAGCCAAGATTGGGGGGGTAATCAGCCCCAGCATTTT. The encoded protein is CASSQDWGGNQPQHF. The rearrangement joins TRBV4-1 to TRBJ1-5, with a possible D match to TRBD1 (5 bases). The CDR3 contains 15 residues. The ends were cut back, 0 bases at V and 4 bases at J, with 10 bases in the middle. The germline V gene encodes CDR1 MGHRA and CDR2 YSYEKL.

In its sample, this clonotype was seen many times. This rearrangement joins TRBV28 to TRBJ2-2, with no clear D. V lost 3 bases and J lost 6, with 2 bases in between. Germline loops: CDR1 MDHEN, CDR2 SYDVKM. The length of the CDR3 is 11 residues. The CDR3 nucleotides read TGTGCCAGCAGTTTTTCCGGGGAGCTGTTTTTT. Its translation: CASSFSGELFF.

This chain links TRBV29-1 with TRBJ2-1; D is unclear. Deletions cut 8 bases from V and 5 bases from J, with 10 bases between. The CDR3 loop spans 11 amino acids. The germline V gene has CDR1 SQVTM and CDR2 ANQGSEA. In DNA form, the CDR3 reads TGCAGCCCCCGCCGCAACAATGAGCAGTTCTTC. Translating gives CSPRRNNEQFF.

This CDR3 reads CASGLSEDSYEQYF. CDR3 DNA: TGTGCTAGTGGTCTCTCGGAGGACTCCTACGAGCAGTACTTC. This chain uses TRBV12-5 with TRBJ2-7; perhaps TRBD2 as D (5 bases). The V and J ends lost 5 bases and 0 bases respectively, with 11 bases between them. The CDR3 totals 14 residues. The V gene's germline CDR1 is LGHNT and CDR2 FRNRAP.

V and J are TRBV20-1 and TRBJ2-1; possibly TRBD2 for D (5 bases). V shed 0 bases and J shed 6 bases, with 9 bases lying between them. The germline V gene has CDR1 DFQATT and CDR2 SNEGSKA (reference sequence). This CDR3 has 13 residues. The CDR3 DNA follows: TGCAGTGCTAGAGATCCGGGGTTCAATGAGCAGTTCTTC. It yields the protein CSARDPGFNEQFF.

CDR3 in DNA: TGCGCCAGCAGCGAATGGCGGGGGGGCTCCTACGAGCAGTACTTC. This codes for CASSEWRGGSYEQYF. The gene calls are TRBV5-1 and TRBJ2-7, with 9 bases matching TRBD2. V was clipped by 4 bases and J by 0 bases; unmatched bases: 5. The CDR3 is 15 residues long. Germline CDR1 and CDR2: SGHRS and YFSETQ.

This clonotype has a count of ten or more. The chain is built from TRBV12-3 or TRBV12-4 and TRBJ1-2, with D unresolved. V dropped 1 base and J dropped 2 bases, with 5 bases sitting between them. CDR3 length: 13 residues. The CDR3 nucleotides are TGTGCCAGCAGTTTAGACGGGAACTATGGCTACACCTTC. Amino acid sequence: CASSLDGNYGYTF.

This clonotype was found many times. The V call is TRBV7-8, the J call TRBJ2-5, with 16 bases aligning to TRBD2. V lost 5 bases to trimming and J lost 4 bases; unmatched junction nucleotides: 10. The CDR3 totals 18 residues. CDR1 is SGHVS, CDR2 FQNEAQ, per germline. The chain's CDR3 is CASSQRGLAGGLGETQYF. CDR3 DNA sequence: TGTGCCAGCAGCCAACGGGGACTAGCGGGGGGGCTAGGAGAGACCCAGTACTTC.

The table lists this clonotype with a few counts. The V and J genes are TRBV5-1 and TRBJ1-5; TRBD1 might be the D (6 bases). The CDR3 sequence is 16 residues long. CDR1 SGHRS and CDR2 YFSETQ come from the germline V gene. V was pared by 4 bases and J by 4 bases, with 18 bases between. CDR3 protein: CASSPGTGHWNQPQHF. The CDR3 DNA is TGCGCCAGCAGCCCGGGAACAGGGCATTGGAATCAGCCCCAGCATTTT.